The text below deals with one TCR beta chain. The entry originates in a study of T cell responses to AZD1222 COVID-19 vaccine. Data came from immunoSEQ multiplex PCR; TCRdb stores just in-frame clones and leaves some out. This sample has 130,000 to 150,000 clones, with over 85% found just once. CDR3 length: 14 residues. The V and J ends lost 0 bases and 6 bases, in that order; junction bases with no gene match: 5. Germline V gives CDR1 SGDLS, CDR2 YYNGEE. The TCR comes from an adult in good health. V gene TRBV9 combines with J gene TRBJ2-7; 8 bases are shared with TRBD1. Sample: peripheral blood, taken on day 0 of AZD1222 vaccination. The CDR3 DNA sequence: TGTGCCAGCAGCGTAGGACAGGGGACCCGCGAGCAGTACTTC. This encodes CASSVGQGTREQYF.